This T cell receptor beta chain was captured by sequencing in a study of technical replicates of blood from several donors. Generated by immunoSEQ multiplex PCR, the TCRdb table keeps only in-frame clones and is missing some. The sample records about 62,000 clones, just under 90% being singletons. CDR1 is KGHSH and CDR2 is LQKENI in the germline V gene. This CDR3 comprises 14 residues. V shed 6 bases and J 2 bases; nucleotides not matched to a gene: 4. As regards this clone: Different DNA sequences within this sample yield the same CDR3.

This sequence originates from a human donor in good health. Some clones in this sample may be carry-over from other donors' samples. This rearrangement joins TRBV18 to TRBJ1-3; 7 positions agree with TRBD1. The specimen sequenced was PBMCs. CDR3 loop: CASSPDRAGNTIYF. The CDR3 DNA sequence: TGTGCCAGCTCCCCAGACAGGGCTGGAAACACCATATATTTT.